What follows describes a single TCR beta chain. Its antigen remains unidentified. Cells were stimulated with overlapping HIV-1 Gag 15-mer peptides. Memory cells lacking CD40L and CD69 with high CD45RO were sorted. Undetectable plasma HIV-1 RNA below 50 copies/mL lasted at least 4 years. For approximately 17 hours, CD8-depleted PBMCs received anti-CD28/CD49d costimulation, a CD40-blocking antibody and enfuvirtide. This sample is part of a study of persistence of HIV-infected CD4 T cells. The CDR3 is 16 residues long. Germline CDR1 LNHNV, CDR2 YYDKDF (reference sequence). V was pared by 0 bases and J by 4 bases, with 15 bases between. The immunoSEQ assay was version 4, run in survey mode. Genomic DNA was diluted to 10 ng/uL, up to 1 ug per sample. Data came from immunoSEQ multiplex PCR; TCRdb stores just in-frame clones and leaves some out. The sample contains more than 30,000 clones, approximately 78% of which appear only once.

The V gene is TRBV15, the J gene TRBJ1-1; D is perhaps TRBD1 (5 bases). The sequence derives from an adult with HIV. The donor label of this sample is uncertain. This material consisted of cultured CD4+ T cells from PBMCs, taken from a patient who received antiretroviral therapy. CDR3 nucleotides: TGTGCCACCAGCAGAGATCGTGCCGGGGCGGGCACTGAAGCTTTCTTT. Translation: CATSRDRAGAGTEAFF. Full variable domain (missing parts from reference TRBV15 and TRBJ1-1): DAMVIQNPRYQVTQFGKPVTLSCSQTLNHNVMYWYQQKSSQAPKLLFHYYDKDFNNEADTPDNFQSRRPNTSFCFLDIRSPGLGDTAMYLCATSRDRAGAGTEAFFGQGTRLTVV.